These T cell receptor beta chains were read from a single sample in a study of T cell responses to AZD1222 COVID-19 vaccine. TCRdb's copy holds only in-frame clones and misses some; the assay was immunoSEQ multiplex PCR. The profile shows about 170,000 clones, just under 90% of them singletons. The sequences come from peripheral blood, collected 28 days after the second dose of the MenACWY control vaccine. These TCRs come from an adult who received the MenACWY meningococcal vaccine as a control. CDR3s include the opening cysteine and the closing phenylalanine or tryptophan.

>TRBV15|16
CATSSPGEGSSYEQYF
>TRBV7-2|15
CASRSTGGASYEQYF
>TRBV7-6|16
CASSSTSGRVTGELFF
>TRBV10-1|15
CASSEGQLGNSPLHF
>TRBV6-2/TRBV6-3|13
CASSQSYGEKLFF
>TRBV3-1/TRBV3-2|16
CASSQVLAGLTGELFF
>TRBV9|17
CASSSSPTASGNNEQYF
>TRBV27|19
CASSLSTVRPRDGANVLTF
>TRBV5-6|14
CASSLGTGGSPLHF
>TRBV6-6|16
CASSYNLGLGNSPLHF
>TRBV28|13
CASSFGGRGEQYF